Listed below are T cell receptor beta chains from one sample, sequenced in a study of OX40 agonist ivuxolimab in advanced cancers. Method: immunoSEQ multiplex PCR; TCRdb's copy keeps in-frame clones and lacks some. The sample has some 77,000 clones, more than 90% seen once; the top ten hold more than 4.5%. Specimen: CD4+ or CD8+ T cells sorted from blood, collected in a trial of the OX40 agonist ivuxolimab. The receptors come from an adult with an advanced solid tumor such as melanoma, head and neck, liver or kidney cancer. Both conserved end residues are part of each CDR3. The D gene is left open where the match is weak. Clone size is stated in some rows and not others, as once, few, many or a class when expanded.

CDR3 DNA	CDR3 protein	clone size	D gene	V gene	J gene
TGTGCCAGCAGAATGGGTAATGAAAAACTGTTTTTT	CASRMGNEKLFF	NA	NA	TRBV2	TRBJ1-4
TGTGCCAGCAGGCCGGGACGGCACTACAATGAGCAGTTCTTC	CASRPGRHYNEQFF	NA	NA	TRBV7-2	TRBJ2-1
TGTGCCAGCACCGGACTAGGAACGAGTGAGCAGTTCTTC	CASTGLGTSEQFF	NA	TRBD2	TRBV5-4	TRBJ2-1
TGTGCCAGCAGTTACTCGATGGGTGCCGTCTACGAGCAGTACTTC	CASSYSMGAVYEQYF	NA	NA	TRBV6-6	TRBJ2-7
TGTGCCAGCAGGGAGGGACTAGCGGGGGCAGATACGCAGTATTTT	CASREGLAGADTQYF	NA	TRBD2	TRBV2	TRBJ2-3
TGTGCCAGAAGCCATAGCGGAGGGGGCCCAGATACGCAGTATTTT	CARSHSGGGPDTQYF	NA	NA	TRBV5-3	TRBJ2-3
TGTGCCAGCAGCACCCGGACAGGACCCGGGGAGCTGTTTTTT	CASSTRTGPGELFF	NA	TRBD1	TRBV11-1	TRBJ2-2
TGTGCCAGCAGCGTAGCAACGGGAGGACAATACGAGCAGTACTTC	CASSVATGGQYEQYF	NA	TRBD2	TRBV9	TRBJ2-7
TGCAGCGCACACAGGGGGCGATCTCGCAACTATGGCTACACCTTC	CSAHRGRSRNYGYTF	NA	TRBD1	TRBV29-1	TRBJ1-2
TGCAGTCTAGGAGGACAGGGTTTTGATGGCTACACCTTC	CSLGGQGFDGYTF	NA	TRBD1	TRBV29-1	TRBJ1-2
TGTGCCAGCAGCAGATCTAGCGGGTCCAGGATGGAGCAGTACTTC	CASSRSSGSRMEQYF	once	TRBD2	TRBV5-6	TRBJ2-7
TGTGCCAGCGGCCTTGCACATCCGACTAACTATGGCTACACCTTC	CASGLAHPTNYGYTF	NA	NA	TRBV28	TRBJ1-2
TGTGCCAGCAGGAGGGACGCAGCACGTGATGGCTACACCTTC	CASRRDAARDGYTF	NA	NA	TRBV6-6	TRBJ1-2
TGTGCCAGCAGCTCTAGTTCTTACGAGCAGTACTTC	CASSSSSYEQYF	NA	NA	TRBV7-2	TRBJ2-7
TGTGCCAGCAGCTGGGACAAGAACACTGAAGCTTTCTTT	CASSWDKNTEAFF	NA	NA	TRBV7-6	TRBJ1-1
TGTGCCAGCAGCCAAGATCGAGGGACAGGGGTTTCTTACGAGCAGTACTTC	CASSQDRGTGVSYEQYF	NA	TRBD1	TRBV14	TRBJ2-7
TGTGCCAGTAGTGGGCGCCAGGGGGTGATAGATACGCAGTATTTT	CASSGRQGVIDTQYF	NA	TRBD1	TRBV19	TRBJ2-3
TGTGCCAGCAGTTACTCGAGAGCAGGGGCCGCCTACGAGCAGTACTTC	CASSYSRAGAAYEQYF	NA	NA	TRBV6-5	TRBJ2-7
TGTGCCAGCAGTTTATTCTCGGACAGGGCAGGTGAAAAACTGTTTTTT	CASSLFSDRAGEKLFF	NA	TRBD1	TRBV27	TRBJ1-4
TGCAGTGCTACCCTCGACGAGCAGTACTTC	CSATLDEQYF	NA	NA	TRBV20-1	TRBJ2-7
TGTGCCACCAGCAGGCACTCTAGCGGTCGAACCAATGAGCAGTTCTTC	CATSRHSSGRTNEQFF	NA	TRBD2	TRBV15	TRBJ2-1
TGTGCCAGCAGCTTAGTTTTTGCCAGGGGGCTGGGAAACACCATATATTTT	CASSLVFARGLGNTIYF	NA	TRBD1	TRBV7-9	TRBJ1-3
TGCAGTGTAAGACGACTGTACGAGCAGTACTTC	CSVRRLYEQYF	NA	NA	TRBV20-1	TRBJ2-7
TGTGCCAGCAAGCCCGGGACTAGGTACAATGAGCAGTTCTTC	CASKPGTRYNEQFF	NA	TRBD2	TRBV27	TRBJ2-1